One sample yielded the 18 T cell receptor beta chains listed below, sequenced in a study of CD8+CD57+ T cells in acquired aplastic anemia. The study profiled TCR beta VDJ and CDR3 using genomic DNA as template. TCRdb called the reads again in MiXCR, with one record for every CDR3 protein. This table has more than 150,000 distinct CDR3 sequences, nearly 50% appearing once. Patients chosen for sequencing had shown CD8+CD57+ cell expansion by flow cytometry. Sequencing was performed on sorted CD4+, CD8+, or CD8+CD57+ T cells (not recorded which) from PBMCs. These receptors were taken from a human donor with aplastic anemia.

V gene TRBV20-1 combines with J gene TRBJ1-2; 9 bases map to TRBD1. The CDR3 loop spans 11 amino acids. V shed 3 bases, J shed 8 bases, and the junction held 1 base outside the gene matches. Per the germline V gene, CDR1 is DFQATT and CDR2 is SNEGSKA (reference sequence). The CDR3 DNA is TGCAGTGCTAGGGACAGGGGCGGCTACACCTTC. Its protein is CSARDRGGYTF.

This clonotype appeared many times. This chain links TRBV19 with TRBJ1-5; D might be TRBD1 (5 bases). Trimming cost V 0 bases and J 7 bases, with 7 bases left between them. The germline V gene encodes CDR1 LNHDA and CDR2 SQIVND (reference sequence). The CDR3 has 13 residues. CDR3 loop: CASSIEGRQPQHF. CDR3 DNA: TGTGCCAGTAGTATAGAGGGGCGGCAGCCCCAGCATTTT.

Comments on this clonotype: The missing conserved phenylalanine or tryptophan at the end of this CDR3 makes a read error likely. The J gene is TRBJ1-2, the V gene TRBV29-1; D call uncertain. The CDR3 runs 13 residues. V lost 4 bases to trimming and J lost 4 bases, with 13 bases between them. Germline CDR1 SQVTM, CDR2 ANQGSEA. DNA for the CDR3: TGCAGCGTTGGTATCGTTGACCTCTATGGCTACACCCTC. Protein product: CSVGIVDLYGYTL.

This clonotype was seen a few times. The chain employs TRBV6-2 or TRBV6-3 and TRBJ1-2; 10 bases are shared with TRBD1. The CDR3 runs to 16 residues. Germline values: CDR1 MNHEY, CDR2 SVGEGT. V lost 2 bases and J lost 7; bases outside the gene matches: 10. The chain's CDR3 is CASSYVGTGVFFGYTF. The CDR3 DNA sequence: TGTGCCAGCAGTTACGTCGGGACAGGGGTCTTCTTTGGCTACACCTTC.

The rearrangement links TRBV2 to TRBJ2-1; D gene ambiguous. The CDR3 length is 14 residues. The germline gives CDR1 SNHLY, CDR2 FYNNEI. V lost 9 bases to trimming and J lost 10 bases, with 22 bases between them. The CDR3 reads CASRTGLSAYEQFF. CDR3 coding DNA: TGTGCCAGTCGTACGGGTTTATCGGCCTACGAGCAGTTCTTC.

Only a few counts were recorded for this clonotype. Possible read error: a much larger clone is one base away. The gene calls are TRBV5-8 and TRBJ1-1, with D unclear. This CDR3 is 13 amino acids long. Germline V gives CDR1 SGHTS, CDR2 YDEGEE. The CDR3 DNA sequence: TGTGCCAGCAGCTTTCGACGGAACACTGGAGCTTTCTTT. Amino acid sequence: CASSFRRNTGAFF.

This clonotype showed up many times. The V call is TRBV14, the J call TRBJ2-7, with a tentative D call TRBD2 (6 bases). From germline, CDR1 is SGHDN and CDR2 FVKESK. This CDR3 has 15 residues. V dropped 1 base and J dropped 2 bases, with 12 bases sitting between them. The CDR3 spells CASSQGLEATYEQYF. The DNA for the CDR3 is TGTGCCAGCAGCCAAGGACTAGAGGCCACCTACGAGCAGTACTTC.

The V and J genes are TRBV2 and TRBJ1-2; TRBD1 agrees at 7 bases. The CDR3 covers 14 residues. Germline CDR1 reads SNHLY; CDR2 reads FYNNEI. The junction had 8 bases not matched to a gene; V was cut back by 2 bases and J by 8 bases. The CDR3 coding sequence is TGTGCCAGCAGTGAAAGGCGGGACAGTTCAGGCTACACCTTC. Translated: CASSERRDSSGYTF.

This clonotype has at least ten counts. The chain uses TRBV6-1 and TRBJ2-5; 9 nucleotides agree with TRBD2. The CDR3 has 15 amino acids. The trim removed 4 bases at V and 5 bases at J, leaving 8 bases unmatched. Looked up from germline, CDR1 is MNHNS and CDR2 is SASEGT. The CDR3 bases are TGTGCCAGCAGTGTTATAGCGGGAGTGGGGGAGACCCAGTACTTC. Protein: CASSVIAGVGETQYF.

CDR3 region: CASSQVRNEQYF. The CDR3 DNA reads as TGTGCCAGCAGCCAAGTGAGGAACGAGCAGTACTTC. This rearrangement joins TRBV14 to TRBJ2-7, with D uncertain. V lost 1 base and J 5 bases, leaving 6 bases between the germline ends. The germline gives CDR1 SGHDN, CDR2 FVKESK. CDR3 length: 12 residues.

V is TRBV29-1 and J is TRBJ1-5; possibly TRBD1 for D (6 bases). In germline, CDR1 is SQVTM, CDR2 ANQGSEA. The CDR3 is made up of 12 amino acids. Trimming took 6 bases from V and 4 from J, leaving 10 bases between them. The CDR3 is CSVGQINQPQHF. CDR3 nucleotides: TGCAGCGTCGGACAGATAAATCAGCCCCAGCATTTT.

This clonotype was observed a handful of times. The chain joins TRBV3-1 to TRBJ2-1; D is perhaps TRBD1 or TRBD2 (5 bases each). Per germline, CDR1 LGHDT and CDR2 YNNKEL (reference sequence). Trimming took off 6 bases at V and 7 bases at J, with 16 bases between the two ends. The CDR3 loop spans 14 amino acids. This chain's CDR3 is CASRSSERGNEQFF. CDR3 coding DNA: TGTGCCAGCAGGTCTAGTGAGAGGGGTAATGAGCAGTTCTTC.

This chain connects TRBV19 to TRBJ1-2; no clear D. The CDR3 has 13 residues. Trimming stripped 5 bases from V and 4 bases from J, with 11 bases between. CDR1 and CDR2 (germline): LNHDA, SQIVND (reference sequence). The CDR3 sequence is CASSEEHLYGYTF. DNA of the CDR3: TGTGCCAGTAGTGAGGAACACCTCTATGGCTACACCTTC.

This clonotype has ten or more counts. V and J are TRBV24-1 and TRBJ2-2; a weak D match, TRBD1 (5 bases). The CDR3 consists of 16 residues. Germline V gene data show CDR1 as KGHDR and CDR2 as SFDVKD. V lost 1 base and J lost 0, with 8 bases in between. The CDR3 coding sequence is TGTGCCACCAGTGATTTCCCGGACACGAACACCGGGGAGCTGTTTTTT. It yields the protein CATSDFPDTNTGELFF.

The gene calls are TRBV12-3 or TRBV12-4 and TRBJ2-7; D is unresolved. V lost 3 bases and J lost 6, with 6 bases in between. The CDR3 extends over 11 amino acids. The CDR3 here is CASSFGPEQYF. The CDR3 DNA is TGTGCCAGCAGTTTTGGGCCCGAGCAGTACTTC.

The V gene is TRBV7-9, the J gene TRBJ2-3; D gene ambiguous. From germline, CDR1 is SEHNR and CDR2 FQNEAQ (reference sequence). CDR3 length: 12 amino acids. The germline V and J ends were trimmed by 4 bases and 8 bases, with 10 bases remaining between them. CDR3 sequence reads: CASSSDTGTQYF. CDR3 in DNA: TGTGCCAGCAGCTCCGACACGGGTACGCAGTATTTT. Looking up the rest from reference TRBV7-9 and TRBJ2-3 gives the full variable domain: DTGVSQNPRHKITKRGQNVTFRCDPISEHNRLYWYRQTLGQGPEFLTYFQNEAQLEKSRLLSDRFSAERPKGSFSTLEIQRTEQGDSAMYLCASSSDTGTQYFGPGTRLTVL.

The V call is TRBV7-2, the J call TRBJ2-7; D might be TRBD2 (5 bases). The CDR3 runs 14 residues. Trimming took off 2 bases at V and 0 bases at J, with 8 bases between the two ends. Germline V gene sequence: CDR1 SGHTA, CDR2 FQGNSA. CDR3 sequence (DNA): TGTGCCAGCAGCTTAACGGGAATCTCCTACGAGCAGTACTTC. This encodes CASSLTGISYEQYF.

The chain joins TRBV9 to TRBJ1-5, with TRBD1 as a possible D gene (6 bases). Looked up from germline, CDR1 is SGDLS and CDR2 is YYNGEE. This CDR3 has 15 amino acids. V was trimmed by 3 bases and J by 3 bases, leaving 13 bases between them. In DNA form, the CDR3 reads TGTGCCAGCAGCGGACAGGAAGGACCCAATCAGCCCCAGCATTTT. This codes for CASSGQEGPNQPQHF. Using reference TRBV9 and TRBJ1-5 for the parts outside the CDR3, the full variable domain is DSGVTQTPKHLITATGQRVTLRCSPRSGDLSVYWYQQSLDQGLQFLIQYYNGEERAKGNILERFSAQQFPDLHSELNLSSLELGDSALYFCASSGQEGPNQPQHFGDGTRLSIL.